The T cell receptor (beta chain) under discussion was sequenced for a study of T-cell reconstitution after alpha-beta-depleted transplantation in children. Findings of the study overall: Most T-cell counts and diversity one year after the transplant came from T cells that were newly produced.

CDR3 length: 16 amino acids. The germline gives CDR1 MGHDK, CDR2 SYGVNS. Trimming took off 3 bases at V and 3 bases at J, with 18 bases between the two ends. This clonotype was detected many times. Antigen: not known. A library of TCRbeta sequences, prepared with unique molecular identifiers, was generated. A single record per CDR3 protein comes from TCRdb applying MiXCR to the PCR reads. The sample lists about 600,000 distinct CDR3 sequences, roughly 13% occurring once. This receptor was taken from a male patient aged 10 to 17 who had a stem cell transplant for acute myeloid leukemia, so the T cells may come from the graft donor. The material was PBMCs, mostly from graft donor cells, obtained 360 days after TCRalphabeta/CD19-depleted stem cell transplant. The gene calls are TRBV25-1 and TRBJ2-7; D call uncertain. The CDR3 spells CASSDRSGRFIYEQYF. The CDR3 DNA reads as TGTGCCAGCAGTGATAGGTCTGGGCGATTTATCTACGAGCAGTACTTC.